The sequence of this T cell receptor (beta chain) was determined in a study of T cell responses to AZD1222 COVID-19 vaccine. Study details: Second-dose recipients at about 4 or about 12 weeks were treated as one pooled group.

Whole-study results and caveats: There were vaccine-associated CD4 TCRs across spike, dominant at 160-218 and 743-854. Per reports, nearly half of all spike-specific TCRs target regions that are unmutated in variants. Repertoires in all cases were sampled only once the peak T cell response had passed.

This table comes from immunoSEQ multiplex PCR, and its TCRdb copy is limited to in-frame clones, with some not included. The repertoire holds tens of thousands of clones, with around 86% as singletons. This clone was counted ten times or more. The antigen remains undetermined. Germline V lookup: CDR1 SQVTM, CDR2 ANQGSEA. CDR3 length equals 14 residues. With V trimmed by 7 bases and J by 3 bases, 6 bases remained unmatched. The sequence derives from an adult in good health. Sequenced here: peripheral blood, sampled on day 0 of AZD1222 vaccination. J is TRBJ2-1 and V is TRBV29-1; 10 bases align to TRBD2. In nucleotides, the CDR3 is TGCAGCGGAGAAAAGCGGGGGGGCTACAATGAGCAGTTCTTC. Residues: CSGEKRGGYNEQFF.